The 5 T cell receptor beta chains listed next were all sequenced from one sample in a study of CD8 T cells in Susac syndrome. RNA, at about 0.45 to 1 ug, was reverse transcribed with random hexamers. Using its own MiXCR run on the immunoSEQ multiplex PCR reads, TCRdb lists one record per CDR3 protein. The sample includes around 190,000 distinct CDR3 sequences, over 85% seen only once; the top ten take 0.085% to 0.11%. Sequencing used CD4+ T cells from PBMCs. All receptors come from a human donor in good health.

This CDR3 reads CSVGGSVAYEQYF. For the CDR3, the DNA is TGCAGCGTTGGAGGGTCCGTCGCCTACGAGCAGTACTTC. This chain joins TRBV29-1 and TRBJ2-7; D possibly corresponds to TRBD2 (5 bases). The CDR3 is made up of 13 amino acids. CDR1 is SQVTM, CDR2 ANQGSEA, per germline. The germline V and J ends were trimmed by 4 bases and 2 bases, with 12 bases remaining between them.

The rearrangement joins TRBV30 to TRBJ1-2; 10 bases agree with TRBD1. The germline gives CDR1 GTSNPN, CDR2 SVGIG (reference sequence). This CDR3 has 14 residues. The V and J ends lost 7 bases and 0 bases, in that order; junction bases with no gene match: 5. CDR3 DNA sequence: TGTGCCTTGGGACAGGGGAGGCCTAACTATGGCTACACCTTC. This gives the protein CALGQGRPNYGYTF.

CDR3 region: CASSQDSSGRYTGELFF. Written as DNA, the CDR3 is TGCGCCAGCAGCCAAGATAGCAGCGGGAGGTATACCGGGGAGCTGTTTTTT. The V gene is TRBV4-3, the J gene TRBJ2-2; 9 bases are a match to TRBD2. After removal of 0 bases from V and 5 bases from J, the junction contained 7 bases not matched to a gene. The CDR3 is 17 amino acids. Germline CDR1 is LGHNA and CDR2 is YSLEER.

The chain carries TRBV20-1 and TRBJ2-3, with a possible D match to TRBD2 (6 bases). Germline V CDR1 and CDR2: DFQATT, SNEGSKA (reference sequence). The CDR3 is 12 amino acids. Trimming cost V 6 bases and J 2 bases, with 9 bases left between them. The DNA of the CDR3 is TGCAGTGCACGGACTAACACAGATACGCAGTATTTT. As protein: CSARTNTDTQYF.

CDR3 loop: CASSLRRTSMQTQYF. The CDR3 DNA reads as TGTGCCAGCAGTTTAAGGCGCACTAGCATGCAGACCCAGTACTTC. The chain couples TRBV28 to TRBJ2-5; D is perhaps TRBD2 (6 bases). Germline V gene sequence: CDR1 MDHEN, CDR2 SYDVKM. The CDR3 loop spans 15 amino acids. V dropped 2 bases and J dropped 6 bases, with 16 bases sitting between them.